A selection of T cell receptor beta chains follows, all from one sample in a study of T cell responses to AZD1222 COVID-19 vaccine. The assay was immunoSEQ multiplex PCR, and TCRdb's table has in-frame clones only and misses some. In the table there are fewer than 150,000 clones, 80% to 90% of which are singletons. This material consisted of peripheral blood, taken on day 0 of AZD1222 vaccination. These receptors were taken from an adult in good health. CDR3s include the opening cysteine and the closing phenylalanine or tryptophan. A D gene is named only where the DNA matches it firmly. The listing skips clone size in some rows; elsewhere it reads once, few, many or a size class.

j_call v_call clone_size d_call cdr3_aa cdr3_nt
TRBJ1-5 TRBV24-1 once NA CATSDGQGNQPQHF TGTGCCACCAGTGATGGGCAGGGCAATCAGCCCCAGCATTTT
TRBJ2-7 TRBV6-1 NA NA CASSEWGSSYEQYF TGTGCCAGCAGTGAATGGGGGAGCTCCTACGAGCAGTACTTC
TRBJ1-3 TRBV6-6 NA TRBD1 CASRDPRTGDGNTIYF TGTGCCAGCAGGGACCCTCGGACAGGGGATGGAAACACCATATATTTT
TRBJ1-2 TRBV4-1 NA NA CASSQALIQRVYGYTF TGCGCCAGCAGCCAAGCCCTAATACAGCGGGTTTATGGCTACACCTTC
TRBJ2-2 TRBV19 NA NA CASSIGGQTISNTGELFF TGTGCCAGTAGTATCGGGGGACAGACAATATCTAACACCGGGGAGCTGTTTTTT
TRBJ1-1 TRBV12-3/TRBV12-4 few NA CASSFRGNTEAFF TGTGCCAGCAGTTTTAGAGGCAACACTGAAGCTTTCTTT
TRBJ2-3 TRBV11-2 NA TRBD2 CASSSRGTSADTQYF TGTGCCAGCAGCTCCAGGGGGACTAGCGCAGATACGCAGTATTTT
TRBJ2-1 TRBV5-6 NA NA CASSLWRTEQFF TGTGCCAGCAGCTTGTGGCGCACTGAGCAGTTCTTC
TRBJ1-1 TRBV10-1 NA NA CASRSRMGDTEAFF TGCGCCAGCAGATCTCGTATGGGGGACACTGAAGCTTTCTTT
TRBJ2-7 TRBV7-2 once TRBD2 CASSLGSGLATSYEQYF TGTGCCAGCAGCTTAGGATCCGGACTAGCGACCTCCTACGAGCAGTACTTC
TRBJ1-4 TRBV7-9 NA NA CASSLTGFTNEKLFF TGTGCCAGCAGCTTAACGGGGTTCACTAATGAAAAACTGTTTTTT
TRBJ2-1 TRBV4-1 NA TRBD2 CASSPLRVTSGRGNEQFF TGCGCCAGCAGCCCGCTCCGAGTTACTAGCGGGAGGGGGAATGAGCAGTTCTTC
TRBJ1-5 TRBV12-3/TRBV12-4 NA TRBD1 CAADRGPNQPQHF TGTGCCGCGGACAGGGGCCCGAATCAGCCCCAGCATTTT
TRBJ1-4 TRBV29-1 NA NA CSASGGIGKLFF TGCAGCGCTTCGGGAGGAATAGGAAAACTGTTTTTT
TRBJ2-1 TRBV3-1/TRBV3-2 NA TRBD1 CASSQMPTGVALDFQFF TGTGCCAGCAGCCAAATGCCTACAGGGGTGGCTTTAGACTTTCAGTTCTTC